These T cell receptor beta chains were read from a single sample in a study of response to subunit inactivated influenza vaccine. In TCRdb, the RT-PCR reads were re-called with MiXCR into one record per CDR3 protein. Counted here are about 780,000 distinct CDR3 sequences, about a fifth occurring once; the ten biggest clones make up 11%. The specimen was PBMCs from blood, collected more than 4 days after vaccination. The receptor source for this set is a man aged 50 to 59 who received an inactivated influenza vaccine. Both conserved end residues are part of each CDR3. Fields, in order: V gene, clone size, D gene, J gene, CDR3 DNA, CDR3 protein. The D gene is left open where the match is weak. Size is stated for part of the rows, as once, few or many counts, or as a class when the clone is expanded.

TRBV6-2/TRBV6-3	few	TRBD1	TRBJ2-7	TGTGCCAGCAGTTACTCTATCGGGACAGGGGCCTACGAGCAGTACTTC	CASSYSIGTGAYEQYF
TRBV4-2	-	-	TRBJ2-7	TGTGCCAGCAGCCGATGGGACACCACTTCCTACGAGCAGTACTTC	CASSRWDTTSYEQYF
TRBV20-1	few	TRBD2	TRBJ2-3	TGCAGTGCTAGTACAAGCGGGGTTAGCACAGATACGCAGTATTTT	CSASTSGVSTDTQYF
TRBV6-1	-	TRBD2	TRBJ2-5	TGTGCCAGCAAAAGACTAGCGGGAGTCCAAGAGACCCAGTACTTC	CASKRLAGVQETQYF
TRBV4-3	few	-	TRBJ2-2	TGCGCCAGCAGCCCACTAAGCGCCTCGAACACCGGGGAGCTGTTTTTT	CASSPLSASNTGELFF
TRBV27	few	-	TRBJ1-2	TGTGCCAGCAGTCCGCTGTCCAAGTACGGTGGCTACACCTTC	CASSPLSKYGGYTF
TRBV12-3/TRBV12-4	-	-	TRBJ2-1	TGTGCCAGCAGTTTCCCAGGGGTGGAAAATGAGCAGTTCTTC	CASSFPGVENEQFF
TRBV12-3/TRBV12-4	few	TRBD1	TRBJ1-3	TGTGCCAGCCAAGACAGGGGGCTTATATCTGGAAACACCATATATTTT	CASQDRGLISGNTIYF
TRBV20-1	-	-	TRBJ2-3	TGCAGTGCTAGAGTCGGGGCCCGGGATACGCAGTATTTT	CSARVGARDTQYF
TRBV5-1	few	TRBD2	TRBJ2-1	TGCGCCAGCAGCTTGGTCCTAGGACTAGCGGGGGGTAGCTCCTACAATGAGCAGTTCTTC	CASSLVLGLAGGSSYNEQFF
TRBV29-1	-	-	TRBJ1-1	TGCAGCACTTCAGGGCGGCTGAACACTGAAGCTTTCTTT	CSTSGRLNTEAFF
TRBV6-1	-	TRBD1	TRBJ2-3	TGTGCCAGCAGATCCGGACAGGGCCAAAGCACAGATACGCAGTATTTT	CASRSGQGQSTDTQYF
TRBV20-1	-	TRBD1	TRBJ2-2	TGCAGTGTTCCAGACAGGGAACTTAACACCGGGGAGCTGTTTTTT	CSVPDRELNTGELFF